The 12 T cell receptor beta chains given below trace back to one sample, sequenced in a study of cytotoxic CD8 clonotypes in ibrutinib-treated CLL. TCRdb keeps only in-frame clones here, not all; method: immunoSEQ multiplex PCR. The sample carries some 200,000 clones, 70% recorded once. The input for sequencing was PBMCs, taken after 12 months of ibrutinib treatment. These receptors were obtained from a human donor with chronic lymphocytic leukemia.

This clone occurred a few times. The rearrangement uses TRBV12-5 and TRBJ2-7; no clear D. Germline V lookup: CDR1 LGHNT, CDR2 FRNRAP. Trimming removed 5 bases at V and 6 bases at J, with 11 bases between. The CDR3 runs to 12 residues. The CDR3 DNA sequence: TGTGCTAGTGGTAACGACGCCCTCGAGCAGTACTTC. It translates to CASGNDALEQYF.

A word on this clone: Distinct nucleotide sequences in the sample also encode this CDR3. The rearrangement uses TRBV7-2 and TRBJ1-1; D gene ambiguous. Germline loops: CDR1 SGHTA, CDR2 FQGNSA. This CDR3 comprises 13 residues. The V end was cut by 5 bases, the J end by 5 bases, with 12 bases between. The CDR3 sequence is CASSLQGGTEAFF. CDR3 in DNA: TGTGCCAGCAGCCTCCAAGGAGGGACTGAAGCTTTCTTT.

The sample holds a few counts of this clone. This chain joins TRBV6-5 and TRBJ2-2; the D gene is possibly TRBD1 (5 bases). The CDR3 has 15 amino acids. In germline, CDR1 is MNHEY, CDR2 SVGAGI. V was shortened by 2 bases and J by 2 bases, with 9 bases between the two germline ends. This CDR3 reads CASSYRQSNTGELFF. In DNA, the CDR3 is TGTGCCAGCAGTTACAGACAGAGTAACACCGGGGAGCTGTTTTTT.

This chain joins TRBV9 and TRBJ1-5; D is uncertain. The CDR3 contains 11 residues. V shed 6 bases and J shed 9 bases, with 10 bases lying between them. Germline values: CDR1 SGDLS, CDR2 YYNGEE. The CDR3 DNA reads TGTGCCAGCACCAACTCACGGCCCCAGCATTTT. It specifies CASTNSRPQHF.

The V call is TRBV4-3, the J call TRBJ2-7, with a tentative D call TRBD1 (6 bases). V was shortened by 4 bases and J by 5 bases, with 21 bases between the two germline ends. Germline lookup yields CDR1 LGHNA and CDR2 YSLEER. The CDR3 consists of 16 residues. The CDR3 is CASSPLEGGAVNEQYF. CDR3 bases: TGCGCCAGCAGCCCCTTAGAAGGGGGAGCTGTGAACGAGCAGTACTTC.

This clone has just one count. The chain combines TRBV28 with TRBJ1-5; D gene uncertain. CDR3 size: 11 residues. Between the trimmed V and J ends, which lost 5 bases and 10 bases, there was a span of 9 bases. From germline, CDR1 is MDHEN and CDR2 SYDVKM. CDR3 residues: CASSQMIPQHF. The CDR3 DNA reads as TGTGCCAGCAGTCAAATGATTCCCCAGCATTTT.

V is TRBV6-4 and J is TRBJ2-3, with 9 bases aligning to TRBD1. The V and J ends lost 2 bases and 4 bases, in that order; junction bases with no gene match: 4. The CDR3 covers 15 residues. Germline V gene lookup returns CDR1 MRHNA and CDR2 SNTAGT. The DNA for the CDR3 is TGTGCCAGCAGTGACCAGACAGGGGGGTCAGATACGCAGTATTTT. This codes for CASSDQTGGSDTQYF.

CDR3 nucleotides: TGTGCCAGCAGCTTAGGGGTTTCTAGCGGGAGTGACTACGAGCAGTACTTC. This codes for CASSLGVSSGSDYEQYF. The chain has TRBV7-8 and TRBJ2-7; TRBD2 agrees at 10 bases. Trimming removed 1 base from V and 3 bases from J; junction bases left unmatched: 9. Per the germline V gene, CDR1 is SGHVS and CDR2 is FQNEAQ. The CDR3 is 17 amino acids.

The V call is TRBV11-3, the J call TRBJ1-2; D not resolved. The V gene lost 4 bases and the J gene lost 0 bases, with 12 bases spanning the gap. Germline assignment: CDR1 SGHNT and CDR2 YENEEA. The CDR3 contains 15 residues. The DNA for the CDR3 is TGTGCCAGCAGCTCCCAATCCTCCTCTAACTATGGCTACACCTTC. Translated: CASSSQSSSNYGYTF.

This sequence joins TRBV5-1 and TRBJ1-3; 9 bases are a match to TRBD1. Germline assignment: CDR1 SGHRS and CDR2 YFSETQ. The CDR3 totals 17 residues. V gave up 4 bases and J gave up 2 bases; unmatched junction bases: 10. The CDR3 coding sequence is TGCGCCAGCAGCAATCGGGACAGGGACTTTGCTGGAAACACCATATATTTT. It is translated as CASSNRDRDFAGNTIYF.

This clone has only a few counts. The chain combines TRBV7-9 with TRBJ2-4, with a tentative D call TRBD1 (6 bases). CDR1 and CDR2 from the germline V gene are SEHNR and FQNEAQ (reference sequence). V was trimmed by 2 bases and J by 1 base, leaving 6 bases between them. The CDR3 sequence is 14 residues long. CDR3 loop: CASSLRGAKNIQYF. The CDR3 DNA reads TGTGCCAGCAGCTTAAGGGGGGCCAAAAACATTCAGTACTTC. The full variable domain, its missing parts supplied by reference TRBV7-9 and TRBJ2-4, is DTGVSQNPRHKITKRGQNVTFRCDPISEHNRLYWYRQTLGQGPEFLTYFQNEAQLEKSRLLSDRFSAERPKGSFSTLEIQRTEQGDSAMYLCASSLRGAKNIQYFGAGTRLSVL.

In DNA, the CDR3 is TGTGCCGGGCGGGGTGCTGAAAAACTGTTTTTT. Translating it yields CAGRGAEKLFF. The chain employs TRBV2 and TRBJ1-4; D gene uncertain. In germline, CDR1 is SNHLY, CDR2 FYNNEI. V lost 11 bases and J 7 bases, leaving 11 bases between the germline ends. CDR3 size: 11 residues.